The entry below gives a single T cell receptor (beta chain) sequence along with its context. This CDR3 comprises 16 residues. Germline V gene sequence: CDR1 SGDLS, CDR2 YYNGEE. V lost 2 bases, J lost 3 bases, and 5 bases stayed unmatched. This sample is drawn from a study of blood T cell repertoires in COVID-19. Study-level background: PBMCs, B-cell-depleted T cells, or T cells were the source of the cDNA or gDNA that made up the material.

Generated by immunoSEQ multiplex PCR, the TCRdb table keeps only in-frame clones and is missing some. The sample records some 80,000 clones, roughly 90% being singletons. This chain connects TRBV9 to TRBJ2-2, with 9 bases aligning to TRBD2. This receptor was obtained from a human donor in a cohort sampled during active COVID-19. The specimen was peripheral blood. The CDR3 region is CASSVGLADYTGELFF. In DNA, the CDR3 is TGTGCCAGCAGCGTGGGACTAGCAGACTACACCGGGGAGCTGTTTTTT.